The entry that follows covers one T cell receptor (beta chain) sequence. Using immunoSEQ multiplex PCR, the repertoire was profiled, and TCRdb retains in-frame clones only, with some absent. This sample has 95,000 to 110,000 clones, with about nine tenths found just once. These data are taken from a study of T cell responses to AZD1222 COVID-19 vaccine. The CDR3 totals 15 residues. The V end lost 5 bases, the J end lost 3 bases, and 15 bases lay between the germline ends. Germline V CDR1 and CDR2: SGHTA, FQGNSA. The rearrangement uses TRBV7-2 and TRBJ2-3; D could derive from TRBD1 or TRBD2 (7 bases each). The origin of this receptor is an adult who received the MenACWY meningococcal vaccine as a control. The specimen comprised peripheral blood, sampled 28 days after the second dose of the MenACWY control vaccine. This CDR3 reads CASSQGGGPTDTQYF. The CDR3 region has the DNA TGTGCCAGCAGCCAGGGGGGAGGGCCGACAGATACGCAGTATTTT.